This record concerns one T cell receptor beta chain sequence. This sample stems from a study of OX40 agonist ivuxolimab in advanced cancers. CDR1 is MDHEN and CDR2 is SYDVKM in the germline V gene. After removal of 2 bases from V and 8 bases from J, the junction contained 7 bases not matched to a gene. This CDR3 is built from 16 residues. Method: immunoSEQ multiplex PCR; TCRdb's copy keeps in-frame clones and lacks some. Of 65,000 to 80,000 clones in the sample, approximately 80% were seen once. Anyone with autoimmune disease history or systemic immunosuppression was excluded. The rearrangement uses TRBV28 and TRBJ1-6, with 9 nucleotides matching TRBD1. Sequencing was performed on CD4+ or CD8+ T cells sorted from blood, taken in a trial of the OX40 agonist ivuxolimab. The source of this sequence is an adult with an advanced solid tumor such as melanoma, head and neck, liver or kidney cancer. The CDR3 bases are TGTGCCAGCAGTTTACGGCCGGGACAGGGTGATTCACCCCTCCACTTT. Amino acid sequence: CASSLRPGQGDSPLHF. The full variable domain, in which reference TRBV28 and TRBJ1-6 provide the parts outside the CDR3, is DVKVTQSSRYLVKRTGEKVFLECVQDMDHENMFWYRQDPGLGLRLIYFSYDVKMKEKGDIPEGYSVSREKKERFSLILESASTNQTSMYLCASSLRPGQGDSPLHFGNGTRLTVT.